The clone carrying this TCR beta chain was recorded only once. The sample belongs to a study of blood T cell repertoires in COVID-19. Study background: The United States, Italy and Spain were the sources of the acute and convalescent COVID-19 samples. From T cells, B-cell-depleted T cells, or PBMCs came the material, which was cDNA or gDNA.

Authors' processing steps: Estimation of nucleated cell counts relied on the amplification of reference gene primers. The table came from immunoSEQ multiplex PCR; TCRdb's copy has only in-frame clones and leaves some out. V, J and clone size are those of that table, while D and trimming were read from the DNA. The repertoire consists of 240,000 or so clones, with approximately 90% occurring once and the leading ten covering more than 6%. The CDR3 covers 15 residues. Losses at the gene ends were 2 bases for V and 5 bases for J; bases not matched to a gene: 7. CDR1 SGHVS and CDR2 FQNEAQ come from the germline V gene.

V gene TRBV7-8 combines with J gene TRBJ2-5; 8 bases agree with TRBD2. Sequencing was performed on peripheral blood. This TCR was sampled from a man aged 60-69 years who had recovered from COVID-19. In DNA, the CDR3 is TGTGCCAGCAGCTTAAACGGGGGGGCTGTCGAGACCCAGTACTTC. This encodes CASSLNGGAVETQYF.